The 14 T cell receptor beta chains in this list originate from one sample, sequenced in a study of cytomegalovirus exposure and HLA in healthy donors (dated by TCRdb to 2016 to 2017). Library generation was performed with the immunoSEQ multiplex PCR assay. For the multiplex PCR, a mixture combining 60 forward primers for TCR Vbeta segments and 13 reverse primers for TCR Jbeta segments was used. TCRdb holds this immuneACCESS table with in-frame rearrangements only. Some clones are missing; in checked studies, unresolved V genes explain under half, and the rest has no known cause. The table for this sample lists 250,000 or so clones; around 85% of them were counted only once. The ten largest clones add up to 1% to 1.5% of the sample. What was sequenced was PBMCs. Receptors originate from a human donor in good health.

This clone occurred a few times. This CDR3 is CASSSRRGEQFF. DNA for the CDR3: TGTGCCAGCAGCTCAAGAAGGGGTGAGCAGTTCTTC. The chain combines TRBV9 with TRBJ2-1; D is possibly TRBD1 (5 bases). V was shortened by 4 bases and J by 9 bases, with 11 bases between the two germline ends. The germline CDR1 and CDR2 sequences are SGDLS and YYNGEE. This CDR3 spans 12 amino acids.

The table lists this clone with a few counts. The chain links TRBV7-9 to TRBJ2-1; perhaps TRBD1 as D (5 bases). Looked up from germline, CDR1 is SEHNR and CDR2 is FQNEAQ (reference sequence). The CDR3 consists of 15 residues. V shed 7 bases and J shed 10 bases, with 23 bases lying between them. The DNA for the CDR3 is TGTGCCAGCAACCAGGGTTCAGGGCAAGTACGGGAGCAGTTCTTC. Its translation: CASNQGSGQVREQFF.

The CDR3 is CASSTSGTGRYNEQFF. In nucleotides, the CDR3 is TGTGCCAGCAGCACCTCCGGGACAGGGCGCTACAATGAGCAGTTCTTC. V and J are TRBV9 and TRBJ2-1; 9 bases align to TRBD1. V trimming: 4 bases; J trimming: 3 bases; junction bases outside the gene matches: 8. This CDR3 region has 16 residues. From germline, CDR1 is SGDLS and CDR2 YYNGEE.

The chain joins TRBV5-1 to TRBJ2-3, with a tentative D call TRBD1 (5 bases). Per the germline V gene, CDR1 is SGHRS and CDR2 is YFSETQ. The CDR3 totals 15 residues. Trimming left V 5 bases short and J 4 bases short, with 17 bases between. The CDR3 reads CASSTDSFSSDTQYF. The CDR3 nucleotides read TGCGCCAGCAGTACTGACAGTTTTAGTTCAGATACGCAGTATTTT. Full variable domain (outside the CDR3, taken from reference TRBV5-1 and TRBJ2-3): KAGVTQTPRYLIKTRGQQVTLSCSPISGHRSVSWYQQTPGQGLQFLFEYFSETQRNKGNFPGRFSGRQFSNSRSEMNVSTLELGDSALYLCASSTDSFSSDTQYFGPGTRLTVL.

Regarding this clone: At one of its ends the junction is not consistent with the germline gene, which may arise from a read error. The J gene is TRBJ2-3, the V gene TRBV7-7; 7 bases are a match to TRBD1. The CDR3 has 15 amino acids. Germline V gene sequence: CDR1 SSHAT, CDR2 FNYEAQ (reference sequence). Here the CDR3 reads CASSLGTASTDTQYF. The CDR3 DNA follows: TGTGCTAGCAGCTTAGGGACAGCGAGCACAGATACGCAGTATTTT.

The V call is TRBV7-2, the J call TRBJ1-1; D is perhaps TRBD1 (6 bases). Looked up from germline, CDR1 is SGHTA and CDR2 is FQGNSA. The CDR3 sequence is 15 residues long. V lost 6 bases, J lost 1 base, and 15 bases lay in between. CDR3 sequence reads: CASSTTQGPNTEAFF. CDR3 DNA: TGTGCCAGCAGTACGACGCAGGGGCCGAACACTGAAGCTTTCTTT. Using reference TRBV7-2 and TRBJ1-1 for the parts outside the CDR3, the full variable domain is GAGVSQSPSNKVTEKGKDVELRCDPISGHTALYWYRQSLGQGLEFLIYFQGNSAPDKSGLPSDRFSAERTGGSVSTLTIQRTQQEDSAVYLCASSTTQGPNTEAFFGQGTRLTVV.

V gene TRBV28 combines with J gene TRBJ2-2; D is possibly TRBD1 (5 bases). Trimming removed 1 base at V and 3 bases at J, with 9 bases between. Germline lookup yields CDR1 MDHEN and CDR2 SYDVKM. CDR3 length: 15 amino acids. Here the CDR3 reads CASSLYRTYTGELFF. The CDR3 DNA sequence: TGTGCCAGCAGTTTATACAGGACCTACACCGGGGAGCTGTTTTTT.

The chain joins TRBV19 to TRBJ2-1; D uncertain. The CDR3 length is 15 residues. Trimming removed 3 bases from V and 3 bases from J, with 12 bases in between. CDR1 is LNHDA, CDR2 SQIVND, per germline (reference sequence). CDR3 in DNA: TGTGCCAGTAGTATGGCTGGTTCTCTCTACAATGAGCAGTTCTTC. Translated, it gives CASSMAGSLYNEQFF.

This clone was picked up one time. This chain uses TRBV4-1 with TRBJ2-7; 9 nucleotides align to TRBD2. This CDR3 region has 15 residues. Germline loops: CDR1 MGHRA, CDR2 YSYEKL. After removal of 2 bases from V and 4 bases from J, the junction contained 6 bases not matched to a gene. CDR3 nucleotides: TGCGCCAGCAGCCAATCGGGACTAGCATTGTACGAGCAGTACTTC. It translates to CASSQSGLALYEQYF.

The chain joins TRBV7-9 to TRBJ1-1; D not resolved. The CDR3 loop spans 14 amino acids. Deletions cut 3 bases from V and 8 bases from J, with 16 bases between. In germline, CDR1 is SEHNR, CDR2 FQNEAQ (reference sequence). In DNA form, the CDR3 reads TGTGCCAGCAGCTTCCCAAAGCAGGTCTCCGAAGCTTTCTTT. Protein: CASSFPKQVSEAFF.

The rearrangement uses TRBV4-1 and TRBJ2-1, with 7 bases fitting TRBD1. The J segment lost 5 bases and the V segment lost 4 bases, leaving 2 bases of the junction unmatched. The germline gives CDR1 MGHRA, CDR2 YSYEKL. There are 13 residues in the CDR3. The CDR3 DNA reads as TGCGCCAGCAGCCCCAGGGGGAACAATGAGCAGTTCTTC. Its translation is CASSPRGNNEQFF.

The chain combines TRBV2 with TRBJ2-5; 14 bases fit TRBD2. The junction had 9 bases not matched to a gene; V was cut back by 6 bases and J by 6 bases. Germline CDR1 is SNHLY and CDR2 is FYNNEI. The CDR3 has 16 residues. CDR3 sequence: CASRPDGTSGGKTQYF. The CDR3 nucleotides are TGTGCCAGCAGACCTGACGGGACTAGCGGGGGAAAGACCCAGTACTTC.

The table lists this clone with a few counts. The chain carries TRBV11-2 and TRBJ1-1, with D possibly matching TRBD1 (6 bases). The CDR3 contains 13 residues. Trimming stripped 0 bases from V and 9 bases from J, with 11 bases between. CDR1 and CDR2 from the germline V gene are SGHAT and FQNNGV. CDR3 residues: CASSLDLTGQAFF. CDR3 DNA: TGTGCCAGCAGCTTAGACCTCACAGGGCAAGCTTTCTTT. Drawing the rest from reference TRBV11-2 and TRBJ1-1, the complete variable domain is EAGVAQSPRYKIIEKRQSVAFWCNPISGHATLYWYQQILGQGPKLLIQFQNNGVVDDSQLPKDRFSAERLKGVDSTLKIQPAKLEDSAVYLCASSLDLTGQAFFGQGTRLTVV.

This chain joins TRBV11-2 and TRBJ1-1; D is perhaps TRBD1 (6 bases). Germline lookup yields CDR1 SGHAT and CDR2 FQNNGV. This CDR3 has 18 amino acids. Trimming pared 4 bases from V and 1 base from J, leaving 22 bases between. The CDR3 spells CASSSRFQMDSSNTEAFF. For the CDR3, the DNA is TGTGCCAGCAGCTCCAGGTTTCAGATGGACAGCTCGAACACTGAAGCTTTCTTT.